The 23 T cell receptor beta chains below were found in one sample sequenced in a study of CD8 T cells in ankylosing spondylitis. TCRdb recomputed calls from the 5' RACE reads with MiXCR, one row per CDR3 protein. There are under 30,000 distinct CDR3 sequences in the sample; 6.5% to 9% occur only once, and 30% lies in the top ten. The source material was blood. The receptors come from a male donor with ankylosing spondylitis or in good health (not recorded which).

This clonotype was counted between two and nine times. The genes are TRBV7-2 and TRBJ2-3; TRBD2 aligns across 8 bases. The V segment lost 2 bases and the J segment 10 bases; nucleotides outside the gene matches: 14. The length of the CDR3 is 16 residues. In germline, CDR1 is SGHTA, CDR2 FQGNSA. CDR3 residues: CASSLSGRPSRVPQYF. CDR3 nucleotide sequence: TGTGCCAGCAGCTTAAGCGGGAGACCCTCCCGGGTCCCGCAGTATTTT.

This clonotype was observed a handful of times. V gene TRBV28 combines with J gene TRBJ1-5; the match to TRBD1 covers 8 bases. V was clipped by 4 bases and J by 6 bases; unmatched bases: 8. Germline CDR1 MDHEN, CDR2 SYDVKM. This CDR3 has 15 amino acids. The CDR3 DNA sequence: TGTGCCAGCAGTTCCCAGGGGGCGCGGAGTCAGCCCCAGCATTTT. Its protein product is CASSSQGARSQPQHF.

The V and J genes are TRBV5-1 and TRBJ2-3; TRBD2 matches at 9 bases. Germline V gene sequence: CDR1 SGHRS, CDR2 YFSETQ. The length of the CDR3 is 19 residues. V lost 5 bases to trimming and J lost 6 bases; unmatched junction nucleotides: 22. CDR3 loop: CASRQGGMMIAGDSDTQYF. Here the CDR3 DNA reads TGCGCCAGCAGACAAGGAGGTATGATGATAGCGGGAGATTCGGATACGCAGTATTTT.

This clonotype was recorded many times. The chain recombines TRBV20-1 with TRBJ1-6, with D possibly matching TRBD1 (5 bases). The CDR3 totals 14 residues. Trimming shortened V by 3 bases and J by 10 bases, and 16 bases separated the two germline ends. From germline, CDR1 is DFQATT and CDR2 SNEGSKA (reference sequence). CDR3 residues: CSARGMGGESPLHF. The CDR3 nucleotides read TGCAGTGCTAGGGGAATGGGGGGTGAATCACCCCTCCACTTT.

In this sample, this clonotype turned up a few times. This chain connects TRBV5-1 to TRBJ1-1; D possibly corresponds to TRBD1 (5 bases). This CDR3 comprises 16 residues. Germline loops: CDR1 SGHRS, CDR2 YFSETQ. With 4 bases removed from V and 1 base from J, the gap between germline ends came to 17 bases. The CDR3 spells CASSLTPTGPNTEAFF. CDR3 DNA sequence: TGCGCCAGCAGCCTTACCCCCACAGGCCCGAACACTGAAGCTTTCTTT.

This clonotype showed up just a few times. The chain uses TRBV25-1 and TRBJ2-1; 8 nucleotides align to TRBD1. This CDR3 has 16 amino acids. Per germline, CDR1 MGHDK and CDR2 SYGVNS. With V trimmed by 2 bases and J by 10 bases, 13 bases remained unmatched. As DNA, the CDR3 is TGTGCCAGCAGTGAAAGTGCAGGACAGGGCAAGGAGGAGCAGTTCTTC. This sequence encodes CASSESAGQGKEEQFF.

This clonotype was counted a few times. As DNA, the CDR3 is TGTGCCAGCAGCGACCCGTACAATGAGCAGTTCTTC. Encoded protein: CASSDPYNEQFF. This rearrangement joins TRBV3-1 to TRBJ2-1; D is undetermined. Germline lookup yields CDR1 LGHDT and CDR2 YNNKEL (reference sequence). CDR3 length equals 12 residues. V shed 5 bases and J shed 4 bases, with 6 bases lying between them.

This clonotype has ten or more counts. The chain links TRBV10-3 to TRBJ2-5; tentative D call: TRBD2 (6 bases). With 8 bases removed from V and 3 bases from J, the gap between germline ends came to 13 bases. This CDR3 has 13 residues. Germline assignment: CDR1 ENHRY and CDR2 SYGVKD. DNA of the CDR3: TGTGCCATCGGAGGGACGGACAAAGAGACCCAGTACTTC. It yields the protein CAIGGTDKETQYF.

The CDR3 is CSVNGGSGGTYEQYF. Written as DNA, the CDR3 is TGCAGCGTCAACGGGGGCTCGGGAGGGACCTACGAGCAGTACTTC. This sequence joins TRBV29-1 and TRBJ2-7, with 8 nucleotides matching TRBD2. From germline, CDR1 is SQVTM and CDR2 ANQGSEA. CDR3 length: 15 residues. J was trimmed by 2 bases and V by 6 bases; bases with no gene match: 12.

This clonotype qualifies as medium-sized. This chain joins TRBV5-1 and TRBJ1-4; a possible D gene is TRBD1 (5 bases). This CDR3 has 14 residues. Germline V gives CDR1 SGHRS, CDR2 YFSETQ. Trimming took 4 bases from V and 4 from J, leaving 11 bases between them. The CDR3 protein is CASSLGPSNEKLFF. For the CDR3, the DNA is TGCGCCAGCAGCCTGGGACCGAGTAATGAAAAACTGTTTTTT.

V gene TRBV7-9 combines with J gene TRBJ1-4, with D perhaps TRBD1 (6 bases). V shed 6 bases and J shed 7 bases, with 9 bases lying between them. This CDR3 spans 12 amino acids. Germline values: CDR1 SEHNR, CDR2 FQNEAQ (reference sequence). CDR3 loop: CASRMTGEKLFF. The CDR3 nucleotides read TGTGCCAGCAGGATGACAGGTGAAAAACTGTTTTTT.

This clonotype was picked up many times. This chain uses TRBV20-1 with TRBJ2-3; 11 bases fit TRBD2. V dropped 1 base and J dropped 7; count of bases not matched to a gene: 10. CDR3 length equals 16 residues. CDR1 is DFQATT, CDR2 SNEGSKA, per germline (reference sequence). CDR3 sequence: CSARGSSGGVTNTQYF. CDR3 sequence (DNA): TGCAGTGCTAGAGGGAGTAGCGGGGGGGTGACAAATACGCAGTATTTT.

The V gene is TRBV7-2, the J gene TRBJ2-3; D is perhaps TRBD1 (6 bases). CDR1 is SGHTA and CDR2 is FQGNSA in the germline V gene. Between the trimmed V and J ends, which lost 1 base and 1 base, there was a span of 18 bases. This CDR3 has 18 residues. The CDR3 sequence is CASSLGGGAGVGTDTQYF. CDR3 coding DNA: TGTGCCAGCAGCTTAGGAGGGGGAGCAGGGGTTGGCACAGATACGCAGTATTTT.

This clonotype was found many times. This chain joins TRBV11-2 and TRBJ2-2, with 9 bases matching TRBD2. The CDR3 is 16 residues long. Germline lookup yields CDR1 SGHAT and CDR2 FQNNGV. The V segment lost 2 bases and the J segment 4 bases; nucleotides outside the gene matches: 5. The CDR3 loop reads CASSLLAGGRTGELFF. The CDR3 nucleotides are TGTGCCAGCAGCTTATTGGCGGGAGGGCGCACCGGGGAGCTGTTTTTT.

This clonotype has more than one count but fewer than ten. This chain joins TRBV7-8 and TRBJ2-2, with 9 bases matching TRBD1. CDR1 SGHVS and CDR2 FQNEAQ come from the germline V gene. With 1 base clipped from V and 5 bases from J, the junction kept 2 bases outside the gene matches. The CDR3 runs 15 residues. The CDR3 here is CASSLGGQGTGELFF. The CDR3 coding sequence is TGTGCCAGCAGCTTAGGGGGACAGGGTACCGGGGAGCTGTTTTTT.

The V and J genes are TRBV14 and TRBJ2-1; D not certain. The germline V gene has CDR1 SGHDN and CDR2 FVKESK. CDR3 length: 13 amino acids. With 1 base removed from V and 8 bases from J, the gap between germline ends came to 9 bases. CDR3 sequence reads: CASSQVLIHEQFF. The CDR3 DNA reads as TGTGCCAGCAGCCAAGTCCTTATTCATGAGCAGTTCTTC.

This chain links TRBV27 with TRBJ2-1; 10 bases are shared with TRBD2. V lost 3 bases to trimming and J lost 7 bases; unmatched junction nucleotides: 9. This CDR3 is built from 16 residues. Germline V gene sequence: CDR1 MNHEY, CDR2 SMNVEV (reference sequence). CDR3 in DNA: TGTGCCAGCAGTTTGGTTAGCGGGAGGATAGTGAATGAGCAGTTCTTC. It is translated as CASSLVSGRIVNEQFF.

There are a few counts of this clonotype. This rearrangement joins TRBV6-5 to TRBJ2-5; D gene unclear. CDR1 and CDR2 (germline): MNHEY, SVGAGI. The CDR3 contains 15 residues. Trimming removed 2 bases from V and 3 bases from J, with 13 bases in between. The CDR3 protein is CASSYPSAGKETQYF. CDR3 nucleotide sequence: TGTGCCAGCAGTTACCCTTCCGCTGGAAAAGAGACCCAGTACTTC.

V is TRBV5-1 and J is TRBJ2-3; D is perhaps TRBD2 (5 bases). The CDR3 has 12 residues. Trimming took 2 bases from V and 5 from J, leaving 6 bases between them. Germline CDR1 reads SGHRS; CDR2 reads YFSETQ. CDR3 sequence: CASSLLGDTQYF. Written as DNA, the CDR3 is TGCGCCAGCAGCTTACTAGGAGATACGCAGTATTTT.

The J gene is TRBJ2-3, the V gene TRBV29-1, with D uncertain. Germline CDR1 reads SQVTM; CDR2 reads ANQGSEA. Between the trimmed V and J ends, which lost 0 bases and 1 base, there was a span of 11 bases. The CDR3 is made up of 15 amino acids. The CDR3 is CSVEDSFLGTDTQYF. The CDR3, as DNA: TGCAGCGTTGAAGACTCGTTCCTTGGCACAGATACGCAGTATTTT.

This clonotype was found many times. The V call is TRBV28, the J call TRBJ2-1; 9 bases are shared with TRBD2. J lost 10 bases, V lost 6 bases, and 10 bases had no gene match. The CDR3 extends over 14 amino acids. Germline V gives CDR1 MDHEN, CDR2 SYDVKM. The CDR3 protein is CASRAGTSRGEQFF. The DNA for the CDR3 is TGTGCCAGCAGGGCCGGGACTAGCCGGGGGGAGCAGTTCTTC.

This clonotype was observed at least ten times. The chain employs TRBV4-3 and TRBJ2-7; 9 bases fit TRBD1. The CDR3 consists of 13 residues. Trimming cost V 3 bases and J 12 bases; bases outside gene matches: 9. The germline V gene encodes CDR1 LGHNA and CDR2 YSLEER. The CDR3 bases are TGCGCCAGCAGCCAGGACAGGGGAGCCATCCCGTACTTC. Translation: CASSQDRGAIPYF.

The V call is TRBV7-2, the J call TRBJ2-7; maybe TRBD1 (6 bases). Trimming left V 2 bases short and J 2 bases short, with 13 bases between. The CDR3 length is 15 residues. Germline lookup yields CDR1 SGHTA and CDR2 FQGNSA. The CDR3 loop reads CASSLMAQGTYEQYF. The CDR3 coding sequence is TGTGCCAGCAGCTTAATGGCACAGGGTACCTACGAGCAGTACTTC.